This TCR beta chain came from a study of cytomegalovirus exposure and HLA in healthy donors. General study points: The sole available immune exposure information was CMV serostatus. Most of the TCR beta V segments (in an earlier analysis) were productive either about 87% or about 30% of the time.

13 Jbeta primers and 60 Vbeta primers were used for the PCR. This table comes from immunoSEQ multiplex PCR, and its TCRdb copy is limited to in-frame clones, with some not included. The sample includes about 150,000 clones, roughly 71% of them seen just once. On this clone: Antigen specificity is unknown.

V dropped 5 bases and J dropped 6; count of bases not matched to a gene: 18. The CDR3 totals 18 residues. Germline CDR1 and CDR2: SGHVS and FQNEAQ. The receptor's source is a man under 40 in good health and CMV-seronegative. The rearrangement joins TRBV7-8 to TRBJ2-2; 7 bases are a match to TRBD1. Sequencing was carried out using PBMCs. CDR3 sequence (DNA): TGTGCCAGCAGCCAGTTTAGAGCCGGGACAGCCGGCCCCGGGGAGCTGTTTTTT. Protein sequence: CASSQFRAGTAGPGELFF.